This T cell receptor beta chain is drawn from a study of a mutant IDH1 vaccine in newly diagnosed glioma. Study context: Vaccination began 4-6 weeks post radiotherapy alone, or with temozolomide cycles.

Sample time point: week 35, safety follow-up. The study gave 300 ug of mutant IDH1 20-mer peptide per vaccine dose, with topical imiquimod. Eight vaccinations reached patients in weeks 1, 3, 5, 7, 11, 15, 19 and 23. Per germline, CDR1 SGHDT and CDR2 YYEEEE. The CDR3 sequence is 12 residues long. Worth noting for this clone: Antigen unknown. At one of its ends the junction is not consistent with the germline gene, which may arise from a read error.

The method was immunoSEQ multiplex PCR; TCRdb's version includes in-frame clones alone and lacks a portion of them. The repertoire holds tens of thousands of clones, with roughly 80% as singletons. The sample in question was PBMCs, obtained from a glioma patient whose treatment included an IDH1 peptide vaccine. This sequence originates from a woman under 30 with glioma. This chain uses TRBV5-6 with TRBJ2-7, with D possibly being TRBD1 or TRBD2 (7 bases each). The CDR3 sequence: CASSLAGAGGGF. In nucleotides, the CDR3 is TGTGCCAGCAGCTTGGCGGGGGCAGGGGGGGGCTTC.